These T cell receptor beta chains were read from a single sample in a study of T cells in Graves' hyperthyroidism and ophthalmopathy. TCRdb re-derived calls from the multiplex PCR reads in MiXCR, one entry per CDR3 protein. The data hold around 380,000 distinct CDR3 sequences, with roughly 12% observed a single time. The sample consisted of blood. The receptors were gathered from a man aged 30 to 39 with Graves' hyperthyroidism that later progressed to Graves' ophthalmopathy. The CDR3 runs from the conserved cysteine through the conserved F or W. D genes are given only for firm matches. Where a row states a size, it is once, few, many or the class of an expanded clone; other rows omit it.

d_gene	v_gene	j_gene	abundance	CDR3aa	CDR3nt
-	TRBV6-1	TRBJ1-3	many	CASSEDRRGVDTIYF	TGTGCCAGCAGTGAAGATCGCCGAGGTGTAGACACCATATATTTT
TRBD1	TRBV28	TRBJ2-5	-	CASSPLRGSETQYF	TGTGCCAGCAGTCCTCTCAGGGGGAGTGAGACCCAGTACTTC
TRBD2	TRBV11-2	TRBJ2-5	many	CASSFNSGVQETQYF	TGTGCCAGCAGCTTTAATAGCGGGGTCCAAGAGACCCAGTACTTC
TRBD2	TRBV5-1	TRBJ2-7	many	CASSSGTSSYEQYF	TGCGCCAGCAGCTCCGGGACTAGCAGTTACGAGCAGTACTTC
TRBD1	TRBV10-2	TRBJ1-2	-	CASKGDRDVSRDGYTF	TGCGCCAGCAAAGGGGACAGGGATGTTTCTCGGGATGGCTACACCTTC
TRBD1	TRBV5-1	TRBJ1-6	-	CASSPGQGEGSPLHF	TGCGCCAGCAGCCCGGGACAGGGAGAAGGATCACCCCTCCACTTT
-	TRBV20-1	TRBJ1-6	few	CSARRGLDNSPLHF	TGCAGTGCTAGACGGGGGCTAGATAATTCACCCCTCCACTTT
-	TRBV6-5	TRBJ1-1	many	CASSYSGGPIEAFF	TGTGCCAGCAGTTACTCGGGGGGTCCGATTGAAGCTTTCTTT
-	TRBV20-1	TRBJ2-7	-	CSAQGGRGAREQYF	TGCAGTGCTCAGGGAGGCAGGGGAGCACGCGAGCAGTACTTC
-	TRBV10-1	TRBJ1-1	many	CASSESQNTEAFF	TGCGCCAGCAGTGAGAGCCAGAACACTGAAGCTTTCTTT
-	TRBV20-1	TRBJ1-1	many	CSARTGGETEAFF	TGCAGTGCTAGAACCGGGGGCGAAACTGAAGCTTTCTTT
-	TRBV6-5	TRBJ2-2	many	CASSYRAGATGELFF	TGTGCCAGCAGTTATAGGGCGGGGGCCACCGGGGAGCTGTTTTTT
TRBD1	TRBV20-1	TRBJ2-3	many	CSALWTGEIDTQYF	TGCAGTGCTCTCTGGACAGGGGAAATAGATACGCAGTATTTT
-	TRBV12-3/TRBV12-4	TRBJ2-4	-	CASSRGELAKNIQYF	TGTGCCAGCAGTAGGGGGGAGCTAGCCAAAAACATTCAGTACTTC
-	TRBV18	TRBJ1-5	many	CASSYGGRDQPQHF	TGTGCCAGCTCCTACGGGGGCCGGGATCAGCCCCAGCATTTT
-	TRBV11-2	TRBJ2-4	many	CASSLAPGAGAKNIQYF	TGTGCCAGCAGCTTAGCTCCAGGGGCGGGAGCCAAAAACATTCAGTACTTC
TRBD2	TRBV7-9	TRBJ2-7	many	CASSFSSGGGLWEQYF	TGTGCCAGCAGCTTTTCTAGCGGGGGGGGCCTCTGGGAGCAGTACTTC
TRBD1	TRBV29-1	TRBJ1-1	few	CSVVTGGQSAFF	TGCAGCGTGGTAACAGGGGGGCAGTCGGCTTTCTTT
TRBD2	TRBV7-3	TRBJ2-1	many	CASSLIGRTSGRSTYNEQFF	TGTGCCAGCAGCTTAATTGGGAGGACTAGCGGGCGATCCACCTACAATGAGCAGTTCTTC
-	TRBV12-3/TRBV12-4	TRBJ2-5	-	CASSIGTSNQETQYF	TGTGCCAGCAGCATCGGGACCTCAAACCAAGAGACCCAGTACTTC
-	TRBV6-1	TRBJ1-2	many	CASSQERAGSGYTF	TGTGCCAGCAGTCAGGAGAGGGCGGGATCTGGCTACACCTTC
TRBD1	TRBV5-1	TRBJ1-2	few	CASSAGRGTGVGGYTF	TGCGCCAGCAGCGCTGGCCGGGGGACAGGCGTAGGTGGCTACACCTTC
-	TRBV28	TRBJ2-7	many	CASRDRTSGGLEQYF	TGTGCCAGCAGGGACCGGACATCAGGAGGCCTCGAGCAGTACTTC
-	TRBV5-8	TRBJ1-1	few	CASSLGLTGTEAFF	TGTGCCAGCAGCTTGGGACTTACAGGGACTGAAGCTTTCTTT
-	TRBV30	TRBJ2-5	-	CAWTGSGETQYF	TGTGCCTGGACGGGTTCTGGGGAGACCCAGTACTTC
TRBD2	TRBV20-1	TRBJ2-5	few	CSAKLAGLKETQYF	TGCAGTGCTAAACTAGCGGGGTTAAAAGAGACCCAGTACTTC
TRBD1	TRBV27	TRBJ1-5	many	CASRTGTAFNQPQHF	TGTGCCAGCAGAACCGGGACAGCCTTCAATCAGCCCCAGCATTTT
-	TRBV9	TRBJ1-1	few	CATSGANTEAFF	TGTGCCACCTCGGGGGCGAACACTGAAGCTTTCTTT
-	TRBV30	TRBJ1-3	few	CVWSRGRNSGNTIYF	TGTGTCTGGAGTAGGGGACGGAACTCTGGAAACACCATATATTTT
-	TRBV7-8	TRBJ2-7	many	CASSDHGPYEQYF	TGTGCCAGCAGCGACCACGGTCCCTACGAGCAGTACTTC
TRBD1	TRBV10-3	TRBJ1-3	few	CAIRTGQTGNTIYF	TGTGCCATCAGGACGGGACAGACTGGAAACACCATATATTTT
TRBD2	TRBV13	TRBJ2-5	-	CASSKPGTSGEAWTQYF	TGTGCCAGCAGTAAACCAGGGACTAGCGGGGAGGCCTGGACCCAGTACTTC
TRBD1	TRBV27	TRBJ2-7	many	CASPGQGRPGDEQYF	TGTGCCAGCCCCGGACAGGGACGCCCAGGGGACGAGCAGTACTTC
-	TRBV7-9	TRBJ1-5	many	CASSFILGGQPQHF	TGTGCCAGCAGCTTCATTTTGGGTGGGCAGCCCCAGCATTTT
TRBD1	TRBV6-2/TRBV6-3	TRBJ2-2	few	CASKRQGEGTGELFF	TGTGCCAGCAAGAGACAGGGCGAGGGAACCGGGGAGCTGTTTTTT
-	TRBV7-9	TRBJ2-7	many	CASSLGGGDLDEQYF	TGTGCCAGCAGCTTAGGGGGCGGGGACCTGGACGAGCAGTACTTC
TRBD1	TRBV4-1	TRBJ2-2	few	CASRPGQGRKNTGELFF	TGCGCCAGCAGGCCTGGACAGGGTAGAAAGAACACCGGGGAGCTGTTTTTT
-	TRBV29-1	TRBJ2-3	-	CSVGASSTDTQYF	TGCAGCGTTGGGGCCTCTAGCACAGATACGCAGTATTTT
-	TRBV12-5	TRBJ1-5	few	CASGQEPGQPQHF	TGTGCTAGTGGCCAGGAACCGGGGCAGCCCCAGCATTTT
-	TRBV6-2/TRBV6-3	TRBJ2-5	many	CASSDSQETQYF	TGTGCCAGCAGTGATTCTCAAGAGACCCAGTACTTC
-	TRBV7-3	TRBJ2-3	-	CASSLKGAPDTQYF	TGTGCCAGCAGCTTAAAAGGGGCTCCAGATACGCAGTATTTT
TRBD1	TRBV12-3/TRBV12-4	TRBJ2-1	many	CASSLAPGQGHNEQFF	TGTGCCAGCAGTTTAGCCCCGGGACAGGGACACAATGAGCAGTTCTTC
-	TRBV11-2	TRBJ2-1	many	CASSLGSPEQFF	TGTGCCAGCAGCTTAGGCAGCCCCGAGCAGTTCTTC
-	TRBV19	TRBJ1-5	many	CASSTRGGASNQPQHF	TGTGCCAGTAGTACCAGGGGCGGGGCCAGCAATCAGCCCCAGCATTTT
TRBD2	TRBV20-1	TRBJ2-7	many	CSAISGGSYEQYF	TGCAGTGCTATTAGCGGGGGCTCCTACGAGCAGTACTTC
TRBD2	TRBV19	TRBJ2-3	-	CASSVGGAGADTQYF	TGTGCCAGTAGTGTCGGGGGGGCCGGTGCAGATACGCAGTATTTT
-	TRBV6-1	TRBJ2-5	few	CASSAQGGQETQYF	TGTGCCAGCAGTGCCCAGGGAGGCCAAGAGACCCAGTACTTC
TRBD1	TRBV29-1	TRBJ1-5	-	CSASTGISNQPQHF	TGCAGCGCTTCGACAGGGATTAGCAATCAGCCCCAGCATTTT
TRBD1	TRBV28	TRBJ2-7	-	CASGSVPGQGRQYF	TGTGCCAGCGGTTCCGTCCCGGGACAGGGACGGCAGTACTTC
-	TRBV29-1	TRBJ1-2	-	CSSPQGSYGYTF	TGCAGCTCTCCCCAGGGATCCTATGGCTACACCTTC
-	TRBV7-9	TRBJ2-7	many	CASSSPPDLGWSYEQYF	TGTGCCAGCAGCTCACCCCCAGATCTGGGGTGGTCCTACGAGCAGTACTTC
TRBD1	TRBV12-3/TRBV12-4	TRBJ2-5	many	CASSGRGLQETQYF	TGTGCCAGCAGTGGCAGGGGGCTCCAAGAGACCCAGTACTTC
-	TRBV7-3	TRBJ2-7	many	CASSLDPNSYEQYF	TGTGCCAGCAGCTTAGACCCTAACTCCTACGAGCAGTACTTC
-	TRBV6-7	TRBJ1-1	many	CASSNTQVEAFF	TGTGCCAGCAGTAACACCCAGGTGGAAGCTTTCTTT
-	TRBV6-1	TRBJ2-5	many	CASKSGRGGETQYF	TGTGCCAGCAAATCAGGGCGAGGAGGGGAGACCCAGTACTTC
TRBD2	TRBV5-1	TRBJ2-3	many	CASSEGTRDTLTQYF	TGCGCCAGCAGCGAAGGGACTAGGGATACTCTTACGCAGTATTTT
TRBD1	TRBV4-2	TRBJ1-5	-	CASSQVQGAGQPQHF	TGTGCCAGCAGCCAAGTTCAGGGGGCCGGTCAGCCCCAGCATTTT
TRBD2	TRBV6-1	TRBJ2-5	many	CASRDLAGKETQYF	TGTGCCAGCAGGGACCTAGCGGGGAAAGAGACCCAGTACTTC
-	TRBV14	TRBJ1-4	few	CASSQSLFNEKLFF	TGTGCCAGCAGCCAAAGCCTGTTTAATGAAAAACTGTTTTTT
-	TRBV9	TRBJ2-5	few	CASSVAHQETQYF	TGTGCCAGCAGCGTAGCACACCAAGAGACCCAGTACTTC